This TCR beta chain was profiled in a study of T cell responses to AZD1222 COVID-19 vaccine. Looked up from germline, CDR1 is LNHNV and CDR2 is YYDKDF (reference sequence). V was cut by 0 bases and J by 3 bases, with 3 bases left in between. The CDR3 is 13 amino acids. Assay: immunoSEQ multiplex PCR; the TCRdb copy retains only in-frame clones and omits some. The sample carries fewer than 110,000 clones, 75% to 90% recorded once. V gene TRBV15 combines with J gene TRBJ2-1; D ambiguous. Material: peripheral blood, obtained on day 0 of AZD1222 vaccination. The receptor was derived from an adult in good health. CDR3 nucleotide sequence: TGTGCCACCAGCAGAGACGGCTACAATGAGCAGTTCTTC. Protein sequence: CATSRDGYNEQFF.